This T cell receptor (beta chain) comes out of a study of cytomegalovirus exposure and HLA in healthy donors. Study conclusions and caveats: Many donors carried some public TCRs, although rarity characterized most TCR sequences. According to the study, 160 or so TCR beta chains were cytomegalovirus-associated. About 87% or about 30% of the time was how often most TCR beta V segments were productive, according to an earlier analysis.

This CDR3 region has 12 residues. V was shortened by 5 bases and J by 4 bases, with 9 bases between the two germline ends. Germline CDR1 is SGHTA and CDR2 is FQGNSA. This clone was seen just once. What it binds is unknown. 13 Jbeta primers and 60 Vbeta primers were used for the PCR. Clones were sequenced by immunoSEQ multiplex PCR, and TCRdb holds only the in-frame ones, with some missing. This table holds hundreds of thousands of clones, over 60% found once. The chain uses TRBV7-2 and TRBJ2-7; D not certain. Input material: PBMCs. The TCR sequence derives from a man between 18 and 35 years old in good health and CMV-seronegative. CDR3 nucleotides: TGTGCCAGCAGCACCTTGACATACGAGCAGTACTTC. Translated, it gives CASSTLTYEQYF.